The rows below give T cell receptor beta chains drawn from one sample of a study of technical replicates of blood from four donors. Generated by immunoSEQ multiplex PCR, the TCRdb table keeps only in-frame clones and is missing some. The table lists fewer than 65,000 clones, roughly 89% of them singletons. Sample: PBMCs. The receptor source for this set is a human donor in good health. Some clones in this sample may be carry-over from other donors' samples. Each CDR3 is given with its conserved first and last residue. The D gene is left open where the match is weak. The listing skips clone size in some rows; elsewhere it reads once, few, many or a size class.

cdr3_length,j_call,clone_size,d_call,v_call,cdr3_aa,cdr3_nt
13,TRBJ2-4,-,TRBD1,TRBV6-1,CASSEGQGGIQYF,TGTGCCAGCAGTGAAGGACAGGGCGGCATTCAGTACTTC
11,TRBJ1-1,-,TRBD1,TRBV10-3,CAIKRGPEAFF,TGTGCCATCAAAAGGGGGCCTGAAGCTTTCTTT
15,TRBJ2-3,-,-,TRBV11-3,CASSLGLANSDTQYF,TGTGCCAGCAGCTTAGGCCTAGCAAACTCAGATACGCAGTATTTT
15,TRBJ1-2,-,-,TRBV5-8,CASSLGLRSYYGYTF,TGTGCCAGCAGCTTGGGGCTTCGATCCTACTATGGCTACACCTTC
15,TRBJ2-2,once,TRBD1,TRBV2,CASERGGGYAGELFF,TGTGCCAGTGAGCGAGGGGGCGGGTATGCCGGGGAGCTGTTTTTT
13,TRBJ2-7,-,-,TRBV27,CASTPSGIGEQYF,TGTGCCAGCACCCCCTCAGGGATCGGCGAGCAGTACTTC
15,TRBJ2-6,-,-,TRBV4-3,CASGTLRAGANVLTF,TGCGCCAGCGGTACTTTGAGGGCTGGGGCCAACGTCCTGACTTTC
14,TRBJ2-7,-,-,TRBV16,CASSHLDSLYEQYF,TGTGCCAGCAGCCATCTAGATTCGCTCTACGAGCAGTACTTC
14,TRBJ2-5,once,-,TRBV7-9,CASSSGVGGETQYF,TGTGCCAGCAGCTCAGGGGTAGGCGGTGAGACCCAGTACTTC
15,TRBJ2-4,once,TRBD2,TRBV4-3,CASSQGGGLKNIQYF,TGCGCCAGCAGCCAAGGGGGGGGACTCAAAAACATTCAGTACTTC
16,TRBJ2-5,-,TRBD2,TRBV6-5,CASSYGRLADQETQYF,TGTGCCAGCAGTTATGGGAGGCTAGCGGACCAAGAGACCCAGTACTTC
13,TRBJ2-1,few,-,TRBV30,CAWSSDSYNEQFF,TGTGCCTGGAGCAGCGACTCCTACAATGAGCAGTTCTTC
14,TRBJ2-7,-,-,TRBV18,CASSPLQSSYEQYF,TGTGCCAGCTCACCTTTACAGTCCTCCTACGAGCAGTACTTC
13,TRBJ2-3,-,-,TRBV5-1,CASHTELRDTQYF,TGCGCCAGCCACACGGAGTTGAGAGATACGCAGTATTTT
15,TRBJ2-1,-,TRBD2,TRBV7-3,CASSPTSGYYNEQFF,TGTGCCAGCAGCCCAACTAGCGGCTACTACAATGAGCAGTTCTTC
13,TRBJ2-7,-,-,TRBV14,CASSEQESYEQYF,TGTGCCAGCAGCGAACAGGAGTCCTACGAGCAGTACTTC
14,TRBJ1-2,-,-,TRBV5-4,CASSSKSGGYGYTF,TGTGCCAGCAGCTCCAAGTCCGGGGGCTATGGCTACACCTTC
16,TRBJ1-2,-,TRBD1,TRBV19,CASTPRGQGPGYGYTF,TGTGCCAGTACCCCTCGAGGACAGGGCCCGGGCTATGGCTACACCTTC
17,TRBJ1-1,-,-,TRBV5-1,CASSLGVGVKGYTEAFF,TGCGCCAGCAGCTTGGGGGTAGGGGTTAAGGGGTACACTGAAGCTTTCTTT
13,TRBJ1-1,few,-,TRBV6-5,CASSLTRSTEAFF,TGTGCCAGCAGTCTTACACGGAGCACTGAAGCTTTCTTT
12,TRBJ2-2,-,-,TRBV5-1,CASWDLTGELFF,TGCGCCAGCTGGGACTTGACCGGGGAGCTGTTTTTT
14,TRBJ2-5,once,TRBD1,TRBV6-6,CASSPRDSQETQYF,TGTGCCAGCAGCCCACGGGACAGCCAAGAGACCCAGTACTTC
15,TRBJ1-2,-,-,TRBV6-1,CASSDWTEANYGYTF,TGTGCCAGCAGTGACTGGACAGAAGCTAACTATGGCTACACCTTC
15,TRBJ1-2,-,-,TRBV15,CATSRDTREHYGYTF,TGTGCCACCAGCAGAGACACCCGGGAACACTATGGCTACACCTTC
18,TRBJ2-5,-,TRBD2,TRBV27,CASSLFPHASGGGETQYF,TGTGCCAGCAGTTTATTCCCCCATGCTAGCGGGGGAGGTGAGACCCAGTACTTC
14,TRBJ2-7,-,TRBD1,TRBV7-3,CASSSGQGEDEQYF,TGTGCCAGCAGCTCCGGACAGGGGGAGGACGAGCAGTACTTC
16,TRBJ2-3,-,TRBD2,TRBV2,CASRTGLAGVTDTQYF,TGTGCCAGCAGAACAGGACTAGCGGGAGTCACAGATACGCAGTATTTT
13,TRBJ2-7,-,-,TRBV29-1,CSVEDPVAYEQYF,TGCAGCGTTGAAGATCCAGTGGCCTACGAGCAGTACTTC
15,TRBJ2-2,-,-,TRBV7-9,CASSLGTMTSGELFF,TGTGCCAGCAGCTTAGGGACAATGACATCCGGGGAGCTGTTTTTT
11,TRBJ1-2,once,-,TRBV20-1,CSAPEDYGYTF,TGCAGTGCTCCAGAAGACTATGGCTACACCTTC
13,TRBJ1-2,-,-,TRBV6-6,CASSYSTGRGYTF,TGTGCCAGCAGTTACTCTACAGGGCGAGGCTACACCTTC
18,TRBJ2-1,-,-,TRBV4-3,CASSQDRAARPSRFEQFF,TGCGCCAGCAGCCAAGATAGAGCGGCCCGACCGTCTCGATTTGAGCAGTTCTTC
15,TRBJ1-4,few,-,TRBV10-3,CAISETGSGSEKLFF,TGTGCCATCAGTGAGACCGGGAGTGGCAGTGAAAAACTGTTTTTT
15,TRBJ2-3,once,TRBD2,TRBV7-9,CASRKTSGGTDTQYF,TGTGCCAGCAGAAAGACTAGCGGAGGCACAGATACGCAGTATTTT
14,TRBJ2-5,-,TRBD2,TRBV5-1,CASSYGGAGETQYF,TGCGCCAGCAGCTACGGGGGGGCCGGAGAGACCCAGTACTTC
18,TRBJ1-1,-,-,TRBV9,CASSVGVGAGPLNTEAFF,TGTGCCAGCAGCGTAGGTGTGGGGGCAGGACCCCTGAACACTGAAGCTTTCTTT
14,TRBJ2-5,-,TRBD1,TRBV7-3,CASSPGQGRETQYF,TGTGCCAGCAGCCCAGGACAGGGCAGGGAGACCCAGTACTTC
11,TRBJ2-2,once,-,TRBV2,CASEGAGELFF,TGTGCCAGCGAAGGGGCCGGGGAGCTGTTTTTT
15,TRBJ2-5,once,TRBD1,TRBV4-1,CASSQGQGVAETQYF,TGCGCCAGCAGCCAAGGACAGGGGGTTGCAGAGACCCAGTACTTC
17,TRBJ2-5,-,TRBD1,TRBV7-9,CASSLQPDRGNQETQYF,TGTGCCAGCAGCTTGCAGCCGGACAGGGGAAATCAAGAGACCCAGTACTTC
17,TRBJ2-3,-,TRBD2,TRBV4-1,CASSQDGLAGLTDTQYF,TGCGCCAGCAGCCAAGACGGACTAGCGGGACTTACAGATACGCAGTATTTT
14,TRBJ2-3,-,-,TRBV19,CASRSRGDTDTQYF,TGTGCCAGTAGGAGCAGGGGAGACACAGATACGCAGTATTTT
13,TRBJ1-1,-,-,TRBV7-3,CASSLNVNTEAFF,TGTGCCAGCAGCTTAAATGTAAACACTGAAGCTTTCTTT
14,TRBJ1-2,-,-,TRBV4-3,CASSQDRGGYGYTF,TGCGCCAGCAGCCAAGATCGGGGTGGCTATGGCTACACCTTC
13,TRBJ2-2,-,TRBD1,TRBV25-1,CATSDRVLGELFF,TGTGCCACTTCAGACAGGGTATTAGGGGAGCTGTTTTTT
13,TRBJ2-1,-,-,TRBV4-2,CASSQRLEIEQFF,TGTGCCAGCAGCCAGAGACTAGAGATAGAGCAGTTCTTC
15,TRBJ1-6,-,TRBD1,TRBV5-1,CASSHPGQGGSPLHF,TGCGCCAGCAGCCACCCGGGACAGGGGGGATCACCCCTCCACTTT
15,TRBJ2-3,-,-,TRBV19,CASSRAGAYTDTQYF,TGTGCCAGTAGTAGGGCGGGGGCCTACACAGATACGCAGTATTTT
16,TRBJ2-5,-,-,TRBV4-1,CASSQDIPPQQETQYF,TGCGCCAGCAGCCAAGATATCCCCCCACAGCAAGAGACCCAGTACTTC
14,TRBJ1-1,-,-,TRBV5-1,CASSFVGEQGLAFF,TGCGCCAGCAGCTTTGTCGGGGAACAGGGATTGGCTTTCTTT